The TCR beta chain under discussion was sequenced for a study of beta chain features in type 1 diabetes. Study-wide context: All samples combined gave about 100 million sorted cells for examination. Study findings and constraints: Within each of all four CD4+ subsets, Type 1 diabetes patients had TCRB CDR3s that were moderately but significantly shorter.

What was sequenced were expressed TCRB transcripts, since all of the isolated RNA had been reverse transcribed. Sequencing used immunoSEQ multiplex PCR; TCRdb keeps in-frame clones, though not all of them. The repertoire has under 70,000 clones, 55% to 70% of them found once; the top ten carry around 0.29%. The CDR3 covers 15 residues. The germline V gene has CDR1 MNHNY and CDR2 SVGAGI (reference sequence). V gave up 2 bases and J gave up 1 base, with 9 bases separating them. A CD45RO/CCR7/CD25/CD127/CD95/CD27 panel sorted naive, central memory, regulatory and stem cell-like memory CD4+ cells. Turning to this clone: As yet, its antigen is unknown.

The chain uses TRBV6-6 and TRBJ2-4, with D uncertain. The TCR comes from a woman in her 30s with type 1 diabetes. The sequenced sample consisted of stem cell memory CD4+ T cells from blood. In DNA form, the CDR3 reads TGTGCCAGCAGTTACAGGAGTCTGGCCAAAAACATTCAGTACTTC. Its translation: CASSYRSLAKNIQYF.